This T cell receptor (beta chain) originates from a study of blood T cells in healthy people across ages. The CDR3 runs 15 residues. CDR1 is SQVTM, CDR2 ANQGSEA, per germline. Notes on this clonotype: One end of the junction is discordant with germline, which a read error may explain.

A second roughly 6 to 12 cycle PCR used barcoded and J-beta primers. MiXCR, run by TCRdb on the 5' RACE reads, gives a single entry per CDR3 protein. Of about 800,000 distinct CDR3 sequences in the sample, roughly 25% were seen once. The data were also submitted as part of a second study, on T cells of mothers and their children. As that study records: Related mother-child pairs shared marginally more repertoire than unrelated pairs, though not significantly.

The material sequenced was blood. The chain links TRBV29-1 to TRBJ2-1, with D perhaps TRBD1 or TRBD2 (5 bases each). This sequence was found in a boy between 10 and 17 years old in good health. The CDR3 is CSVVSWDRLDNQQFF. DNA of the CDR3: TGCAGCGTTGTTTCGTGGGACCGACTCGACAATCAGCAGTTCTTC.